Included here is one TCR beta chain sequence, with context. What it binds is not known. Time point here: patch test 3, about 24 weeks after DPC sensitization. Treatment: therapeutic diphenylcyclopropenone sensitization with weekly scalp DPC. Germline CDR1 is LNHDA and CDR2 is SQIVND (reference sequence). V lost 8 bases, J lost 1 base, and 4 bases stayed unmatched. The CDR3 is 14 residues long. Each CDR3 protein gets one entry after TCRdb re-called the RACE reads with MiXCR. The table shows under 200,000 distinct CDR3 sequences, with 25% to 35% occurring only once. This sample is drawn from a study of human T cells and chemical hapten exposure. About the study: In the sensitization step, 2% DPC was placed on about 2 cm by about 2 cm of upper inner arm skin. Chiefly women, the patients showed alopecia areata, totalis or universalis.

Study-wide results and limits: Unchanged with DPC sensitization were TCRs above 1 in 1000 frequency.

Sequenced material: whole blood, taken in connection with sensitization to the hapten diphenylcyclopropenone (DPC). The TCR comes from a woman younger than 35 with alopecia areata. Some clones in this sample may be carry-over from other donors' samples. The V and J genes are TRBV19 and TRBJ2-3; 9 bases are a match to TRBD1. The chain's CDR3 is CASGRTGGTDTQYF. CDR3 in DNA: TGTGCCAGTGGACGGACAGGGGGCACAGATACGCAGTATTTT.